The 20 T cell receptor beta chains presented below share a single source sample, sequenced in a study of response to subunit inactivated influenza vaccine. TCRdb itself ran the RT-PCR reads through MiXCR, one entry per CDR3 protein. The sample lists around 470,000 distinct CDR3 sequences, 6% to 9% occurring once. The sequencing used PBMCs from blood, collected around 25 months after vaccination. The origin of the receptors is a man between 50 and 75 years old who received an inactivated influenza vaccine.

The table lists this clonotype with many counts. The V gene is TRBV4-1, the J gene TRBJ2-5; unclear D gene. The CDR3 extends over 13 amino acids. The ends were cut back, 1 base at V and 2 bases at J, with 5 bases in the middle. Germline-derived CDR1 and CDR2 are MGHRA and YSYEKL. CDR3 nucleotides: TGCGCCAGCAGCCAAGTTGGACAAGAGACCCAGTACTTC. Its translation: CASSQVGQETQYF.

This chain joins TRBV7-9 and TRBJ2-7, with D maybe TRBD1 (5 bases). The CDR3 length is 12 residues. Germline CDR1 is SEHNR and CDR2 is FQNEAQ (reference sequence). V dropped 1 base and J dropped 7 bases, with 8 bases sitting between them. CDR3 amino acids: CASSLVGVEQYF. The CDR3, as DNA: TGTGCCAGCAGCTTAGTAGGGGTTGAGCAGTACTTC.

This clonotype was detected a few times. The CDR3 loop is CASRIRYDSGVGENQPQHF. The CDR3 nucleotides read TGTGCCAGCAGGATCCGTTATGATTCAGGGGTAGGGGAGAATCAGCCCCAGCATTTT. The chain has TRBV27 and TRBJ1-5, with D possibly being TRBD1 (6 bases). Germline values: CDR1 MNHEY, CDR2 SMNVEV (reference sequence). V was cut by 6 bases and J by 4 bases, with 28 bases left in between. CDR3 length equals 19 residues.

In its sample, this clonotype was seen many times. CDR3 nucleotides: TGTGCCAGCAGCTTAGAACTAGGTTACAATGAGCAGTTCTTC. It specifies CASSLELGYNEQFF. The chain carries TRBV7-2 and TRBJ2-1; the D gene is possibly TRBD2 (5 bases). The CDR3 totals 14 residues. Germline CDR1 reads SGHTA; CDR2 reads FQGNSA. Deletions cut 1 base from V and 4 bases from J, with 8 bases between.

In this sample, this clonotype turned up many times. The rearrangement uses TRBV7-2 and TRBJ2-7; a possible D gene is TRBD1 (5 bases). The ends were cut back, 2 bases at V and 2 bases at J, with 16 bases in the middle. The CDR3 is made up of 16 amino acids. Looked up from germline, CDR1 is SGHTA and CDR2 is FQGNSA. CDR3: CASSLYGHLPTYEQYF. CDR3 nucleotides: TGTGCCAGCAGCTTATATGGACACCTACCTACCTACGAGCAGTACTTC.

This chain links TRBV6-2 or TRBV6-3 with TRBJ2-1; D perhaps matches TRBD2 (7 bases). Deletions cut 0 bases from V and 8 bases from J, with 17 bases between. Germline CDR1 and CDR2: MNHEY and SVGEGT. The CDR3 spans 16 residues. The CDR3, as DNA: TGTGCCAGCAGTTACTCGACGTGGGGGGGCGATTATGAGCAGTTCTTC. It encodes CASSYSTWGGDYEQFF.

This chain uses TRBV7-2 with TRBJ2-5, with TRBD2 matching over 9 bases. Trimming took 2 bases from V and 5 from J; bases not matched to a gene: 3. Germline assignment: CDR1 SGHTA and CDR2 FQGNSA. CDR3 size: 14 residues. Written as DNA, the CDR3 is TGTGCCAGCAGCTTAAGACTAGCGGTCGAGACCCAGTACTTC. It encodes CASSLRLAVETQYF.

The gene calls are TRBV5-4 and TRBJ1-2; D unclear. The CDR3 consists of 13 residues. CDR1 SGHNT and CDR2 YYREEE come from the germline V gene (reference sequence). The V gene lost 2 bases and the J gene lost 3 bases, with 8 bases spanning the gap. CDR3 DNA sequence: TGTGCCAGCAGCTTTGACACCTACTATGGCTACACCTTC. It specifies CASSFDTYYGYTF.

The genes are TRBV5-1 and TRBJ2-2; D call uncertain. The CDR3 contains 15 residues. CDR1 and CDR2 from the germline V gene are SGHRS and YFSETQ. The V gene lost 0 bases and the J gene lost 4 bases, with 10 bases spanning the gap. DNA of the CDR3: TGCGCCAGCAGCTTGGGAGAGTCGGCCACCGGGGAGCTGTTTTTT. This codes for CASSLGESATGELFF. The complete variable domain, with remaining parts taken from reference TRBV5-1 and TRBJ2-2, reads KAGVTQTPRYLIKTRGQQVTLSCSPISGHRSVSWYQQTPGQGLQFLFEYFSETQRNKGNFPGRFSGRQFSNSRSEMNVSTLELGDSALYLCASSLGESATGELFFGEGSRLTVL.

The chain couples TRBV5-5 to TRBJ1-2; a possible D gene is TRBD1 (6 bases). CDR3 length: 14 amino acids. Trimming pared 5 bases from V and 1 base from J, leaving 12 bases between. Germline assignment: CDR1 SGHKS and CDR2 YYEKEE (reference sequence). The CDR3 region is CASSWGGSNYGYTF. The CDR3 coding sequence is TGTGCCAGCAGTTGGGGGGGCAGTAACTATGGCTACACCTTC.

This clonotype was found many times. The chain uses TRBV6-6 and TRBJ1-5; no definite D call. CDR3 length: 13 residues. Germline V CDR1 and CDR2: MNHNY, SVGAGI (reference sequence). V lost 4 bases, J lost 9 bases, and 13 bases lay in between. The CDR3 is CASSLESQVPQHF. DNA for the CDR3: TGTGCCAGCAGTTTAGAGTCTCAAGTGCCCCAGCATTTT.

This clonotype was seen a handful of times. The chain couples TRBV4-2 to TRBJ2-5, with 12 positions matching TRBD2. CDR1 and CDR2 (germline): LGHNA, YNFKEQ. The CDR3 sequence is 16 residues long. Trimming at V came to 5 bases and at J to 2 bases, leaving 6 bases not matched to a gene. The CDR3 region is CASSKATSGGQETQYF. In DNA, the CDR3 is TGTGCCAGCAGCAAAGCAACTAGCGGGGGGCAAGAGACCCAGTACTTC.

This clonotype was counted many times. The chain uses TRBV27 and TRBJ2-7, with D uncertain. CDR1 MNHEY and CDR2 SMNVEV come from the germline V gene (reference sequence). V was trimmed by 8 bases and J by 3 bases, leaving 5 bases between them. The CDR3 runs 10 residues. The CDR3 region is CASGNYEQYF. In DNA form, the CDR3 reads TGTGCCAGCGGGAACTACGAGCAGTACTTC.

The chain carries TRBV20-1 and TRBJ2-5; the match to TRBD2 covers 11 bases. CDR1 DFQATT and CDR2 SNEGSKA come from the germline V gene (reference sequence). The CDR3 runs 15 residues. The J segment lost 4 bases and the V segment lost 3 bases, leaving 7 bases of the junction unmatched. The CDR3 nucleotides read TGCAGTGCTAGTACTAGCGGGAGAGGAGTAGAGACCCAGTACTTC. Protein: CSASTSGRGVETQYF.

V usage is TRBV7-9 and J usage is TRBJ1-5; D is ambiguous. V was cut by 4 bases and J by 7 bases, with 17 bases left in between. Germline V gene lookup returns CDR1 SEHNR and CDR2 FQNEAQ (reference sequence). The CDR3 totals 15 residues. CDR3 residues: CASSSTGLKGQPQHF. The CDR3 nucleotides are TGTGCCAGCAGCTCGACGGGCCTAAAAGGACAGCCCCAGCATTTT.

V gene TRBV7-7 combines with J gene TRBJ2-1; no clear D. The CDR3 contains 13 residues. Germline V gives CDR1 SSHAT, CDR2 FNYEAQ (reference sequence). V was pared by 1 base and J by 9 bases, with 10 bases between. The DNA of the CDR3 is TGTGCCAGCAGCTTAGACTCGGACCTTGAGCAGTTCTTC. It translates to CASSLDSDLEQFF.

This chain links TRBV5-1 with TRBJ2-5; 11 nucleotides match TRBD2. This CDR3 region has 18 residues. Trimming at V came to 3 bases and at J to 4 bases, leaving 14 bases not matched to a gene. From germline, CDR1 is SGHRS and CDR2 YFSETQ. The CDR3 DNA is TGCGCCAGCAGCTCCGGGACTAGCGGCCTACCCTCCGGAGAGACCCAGTACTTC. Residues: CASSSGTSGLPSGETQYF.

This chain links TRBV18 with TRBJ2-7; D is unclear. Trimming shortened V by 1 base and J by 4 bases, and 17 bases separated the two germline ends. The CDR3 length is 16 residues. Germline CDR1 and CDR2: KGHSH and LQKENI. This chain's CDR3 is CASSPLFMAGLYEQYF. Written as DNA, the CDR3 is TGTGCCAGCTCACCACTTTTTATGGCAGGTTTGTACGAGCAGTACTTC.

There are a few counts of this clonotype. The chain uses TRBV6-2 or TRBV6-3 and TRBJ1-4; D gene unclear. The CDR3 is made up of 15 amino acids. In germline, CDR1 is MNHEY, CDR2 SVGEGT. Trimming removed 2 bases from V and 0 bases from J, with 7 bases in between. CDR3 bases: TGTGCCAGCAGTTACGACACCGCAACTAATGAAAAACTGTTTTTT. The encoded protein is CASSYDTATNEKLFF.

V usage is TRBV4-2 and J usage is TRBJ2-1, with 13 bases aligning to TRBD2. Germline lookup yields CDR1 LGHNA and CDR2 YNFKEQ. The CDR3 spans 18 residues. V shed 4 bases, J shed 2 bases, and the junction held 8 bases outside the gene matches. CDR3 sequence: CASSPGLAGPTTYNEQFF. The CDR3 bases are TGTGCCAGCAGCCCGGGACTAGCGGGACCTACCACCTACAATGAGCAGTTCTTC.